The present T cell receptor beta chain was sequenced within a study of a mutant IDH1 vaccine in newly diagnosed glioma. Whole-study context: Previous care, which was radiotherapy, temozolomide, or both, most often involved both.

Produced via immunoSEQ multiplex PCR; TCRdb's table is partial and in-frame only. The sample lists tens of thousands of clones; roughly four fifths were seen once. Looked up from germline, CDR1 is MGHRA and CDR2 is YSYEKL. The CDR3 runs 14 residues. Trimming removed 0 bases at V and 4 bases at J, with 7 bases between. Study-level points and caveats: Of all patients, nearly 95% showed vaccine-induced immune responses.

As to time point: baseline, week 1 (first vaccination visit). The treatment was: pre-vaccination baseline after standard-of-care therapy. Tumors from donors were new WHO grade 3 or 4 IDH1-mutant astrocytomas with ATRX loss. This clone was detected only once. Its target is not known. V and J are TRBV4-1 and TRBJ2-1, with D perhaps TRBD2 (5 bases). This sequence originates from a man in his forties with glioma. Some clones in this sample may be carry-over from other donors' samples. The material sequenced was PBMCs, taken from a glioma patient treated with radiotherapy, temozolomide or both. CDR3 in amino acids: CASSQEGRYNEQFF. The CDR3 DNA reads TGCGCCAGCAGCCAAGAAGGGAGATACAATGAGCAGTTCTTC.